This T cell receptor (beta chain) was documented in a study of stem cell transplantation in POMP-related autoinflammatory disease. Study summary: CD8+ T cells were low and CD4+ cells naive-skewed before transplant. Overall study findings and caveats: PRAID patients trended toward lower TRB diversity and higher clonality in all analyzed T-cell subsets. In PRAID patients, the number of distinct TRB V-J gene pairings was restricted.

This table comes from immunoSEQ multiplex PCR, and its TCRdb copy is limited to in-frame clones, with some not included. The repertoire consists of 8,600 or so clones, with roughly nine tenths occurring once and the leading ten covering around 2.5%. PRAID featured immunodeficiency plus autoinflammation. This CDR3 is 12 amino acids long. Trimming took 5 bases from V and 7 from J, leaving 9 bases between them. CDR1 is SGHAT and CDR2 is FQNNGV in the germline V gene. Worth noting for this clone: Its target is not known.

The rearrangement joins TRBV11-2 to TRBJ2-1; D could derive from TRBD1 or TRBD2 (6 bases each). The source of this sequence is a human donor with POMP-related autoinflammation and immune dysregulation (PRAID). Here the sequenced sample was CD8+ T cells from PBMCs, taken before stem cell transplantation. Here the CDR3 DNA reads TGTGCCAGCAGCACGGGGGCGAATGAGCAGTTCTTC. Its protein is CASSTGANEQFF.